Below, 14 T cell receptor beta chains from the same sample are listed, as sequenced in a study of OX40 agonist ivuxolimab in advanced cancers. TCRdb keeps only in-frame clones here, not all; method: immunoSEQ multiplex PCR. The data hold under 65,000 clones, with about 85% observed a single time. Sequencing was performed on CD4+ or CD8+ T cells sorted from blood, taken in a trial of the OX40 agonist ivuxolimab. The source of these receptors is an adult with an advanced solid tumor such as melanoma, head and neck, liver or kidney cancer.

The chain links TRBV4-2 to TRBJ2-7; D might be TRBD2 (6 bases). The CDR3 sequence is 15 residues long. Germline CDR1 and CDR2: LGHNA and YNFKEQ. V was clipped by 0 bases and J by 0 bases, with 9 bases between them. The CDR3 nucleotides are TGTGCCAGCAGCCAAGATGGAGGGGTCTCCTACGAGCAGTACTTC. It specifies CASSQDGGVSYEQYF.

The chain combines TRBV25-1 with TRBJ1-1; possible D gene TRBD1, 5 bases. Germline V gene lookup returns CDR1 MGHDK and CDR2 SYGVNS. V lost 8 bases and J 9 bases, leaving 13 bases between the germline ends. The length of the CDR3 is 11 residues. The CDR3 bases are TGTGCCAGCGGACGAGGGGACCAAGCTTTCTTT. Its protein is CASGRGDQAFF.

In this sample, this clone turned up a few times. The rearrangement uses TRBV9 and TRBJ2-2, with a weak D call TRBD2 (6 bases). Germline CDR1 and CDR2: SGDLS and YYNGEE. CDR3 size: 14 residues. V was cut by 3 bases and J by 4 bases, with 10 bases left in between. The CDR3 coding sequence is TGTGCCAGCAGCGCCGGGGACTCCACCGGGGAGCTGTTTTTT. Its translation is CASSAGDSTGELFF. The whole variable domain, remainder taken from reference TRBV9 and TRBJ2-2, is DSGVTQTPKHLITATGQRVTLRCSPRSGDLSVYWYQQSLDQGLQFLIQYYNGEERAKGNILERFSAQQFPDLHSELNLSSLELGDSALYFCASSAGDSTGELFFGEGSRLTVL.

In regard to this clone: The same CDR3 is also encoded by other DNA sequences in this sample. The chain joins TRBV6-5 to TRBJ1-3; 9 bases fit TRBD1. CDR1 and CDR2 from the germline V gene are MNHEY and SVGAGI. The CDR3 is 16 amino acids. V was clipped by 2 bases and J by 3 bases; unmatched bases: 5. CDR3 coding DNA: TGTGCCAGCAGTTACCTGGGACAGGGAGATGGAAACACCATATATTTT. This codes for CASSYLGQGDGNTIYF.

This chain connects TRBV6-1 to TRBJ1-5, with no clear D. CDR3 length: 14 amino acids. Germline-derived CDR1 and CDR2 are MNHNS and SASEGT. V lost 5 bases and J 0 bases, leaving 8 bases between the germline ends. Written as DNA, the CDR3 is TGTGCCAGCAGTCTCCACAATAGCAATCAGCCCCAGCATTTT. Its translation: CASSLHNSNQPQHF.

The chain is built from TRBV6-5 and TRBJ2-7, with 12 bases matching TRBD1. The CDR3 spans 16 residues. Germline assignment: CDR1 MNHEY and CDR2 SVGAGI. The V segment lost 0 bases and the J segment 6 bases; nucleotides outside the gene matches: 6. Here the CDR3 DNA reads TGTGCCAGCAGTTACTCGAAAGGGACAGGGGGCTTCGAGCAGTACTTC. Amino acid sequence: CASSYSKGTGGFEQYF.

In nucleotides, the CDR3 is TGTGCCAGCAGTTTGTCTGCCTACAATGAGCAGTTCTTC. Amino acid sequence: CASSLSAYNEQFF. This chain connects TRBV27 to TRBJ2-1; D is uncertain. The CDR3 is 13 amino acids. The germline CDR1 and CDR2 sequences are MNHEY and SMNVEV (reference sequence). Trimming pared 3 bases from V and 2 bases from J, leaving 5 bases between.

This clone is a singleton in its sample. The chain has TRBV6-5 and TRBJ1-1; D gene ambiguous. Trimming left V 2 bases short and J 4 bases short, with 11 bases between. Germline V lookup: CDR1 MNHEY, CDR2 SVGAGI. The CDR3 spans 14 residues. The CDR3 reads CASSYLPGTTEAFF. In nucleotides, the CDR3 is TGTGCCAGCAGTTACCTCCCCGGAACCACTGAAGCTTTCTTT.

This clone has a handful of counts. This chain uses TRBV7-8 with TRBJ1-6; D is perhaps TRBD1 (5 bases). Germline V gene sequence: CDR1 SGHVS, CDR2 FQNEAQ. This CDR3 contains 15 residues. V lost 3 bases, J lost 8 bases, and 14 bases lay in between. The CDR3 nucleotides are TGTGCCAGCAGCTTGAAGGGACGGTCAGATTCACCCCTCCACTTT. Translating it yields CASSLKGRSDSPLHF.

This rearrangement joins TRBV5-4 to TRBJ1-2, with 9 nucleotides matching TRBD1. Germline V gene data show CDR1 as SGHNT and CDR2 as YYREEE (reference sequence). CDR3 length: 15 residues. V was pared by 3 bases and J by 5 bases, with 8 bases of the junction left unmatched. CDR3 in amino acids: CASSSPDRGGYGYTF. CDR3 nucleotide sequence: TGTGCCAGCAGCTCGCCCGACAGGGGGGGGTATGGCTACACCTTC.

The gene calls are TRBV7-8 and TRBJ2-4; 9 nucleotides align to TRBD1. V was pared by 5 bases and J by 0 bases, with 8 bases of the junction left unmatched. This CDR3 region has 17 residues. Germline loops: CDR1 SGHVS, CDR2 FQNEAQ. The CDR3 is CASSPPGQGTAKNIQYF. As DNA, the CDR3 is TGTGCCAGCAGCCCGCCTGGACAGGGGACAGCCAAAAACATTCAGTACTTC.

V gene TRBV28 combines with J gene TRBJ2-4; D gene unclear. Germline values: CDR1 MDHEN, CDR2 SYDVKM. V shed 6 bases and J shed 0 bases, with 9 bases lying between them. The length of the CDR3 is 14 residues. The CDR3 here is CASRTALAKNIQYF. Written as DNA, the CDR3 is TGTGCCAGCAGAACGGCTTTAGCCAAAAACATTCAGTACTTC.

The chain joins TRBV10-3 to TRBJ2-1; TRBD2 matches at 7 bases. Germline V lookup: CDR1 ENHRY, CDR2 SYGVKD. Trimming removed 9 bases from V and 0 bases from J; junction bases left unmatched: 5. CDR3 length equals 14 residues. This CDR3 is CAILAGASYNEQFF. In nucleotides, the CDR3 is TGTGCCATATTAGCGGGCGCCTCCTACAATGAGCAGTTCTTC.

J is TRBJ2-1 and V is TRBV28; possible D gene TRBD2, 5 bases. The length of the CDR3 is 16 residues. V was trimmed by 1 base and J by 0 bases, leaving 10 bases between them. Germline loops: CDR1 MDHEN, CDR2 SYDVKM. The CDR3 nucleotides read TGTGCCAGCAGTTTATCCGGGGAGAGCTCCTACAATGAGCAGTTCTTC. It specifies CASSLSGESSYNEQFF.